This T cell receptor (beta chain) comes out of a study of Graves' ophthalmopathy and Graves' hyperthyroidism. About the research overall: In this cohort's terms, stable hyperthyroidism meant no ophthalmopathy by 18 months of follow-up.

This clonotype was counted only a few times. Investigators amplified TCR beta CDR3 regions from RNA transcripts. HTBI primers were used in a first-round RT-PCR, which preceded a second-round multiplex PCR. TCRdb re-called the multiplex PCR reads with MiXCR, one entry per CDR3 protein. The sample has more than 1,000,000 distinct CDR3 sequences, about 36% seen once. This receptor was obtained from an adult man with Graves' hyperthyroidism. The sample was peripheral blood or thyroid tissue (not recorded which).

CDR3 in amino acids: CASSLLSEGAKETQYF. The DNA for the CDR3 is TGTGCCAGCAGCCTACTATCGGAGGGGGCGAAGGAGACCCAGTACTTC. This chain links TRBV14 with TRBJ2-5, with a tentative D call TRBD1 (7 bases). The ends were cut back, 4 bases at V and 5 bases at J, with 20 bases in the middle. The CDR3 consists of 16 residues. Looked up from germline, CDR1 is SGHDN and CDR2 is FVKESK.